This T cell receptor (beta chain) was retrieved from a study of human T cells and chemical hapten exposure (dated by TCRdb to about 2021). Study-wide context: Libraries were pooled for sequencing, and variation in per-sample TCR yields was attributed mainly to small differences in library volumes within the pool. In alopecia patients, the study followed how the peripheral blood TCR repertoire changed in vivo over primary and secondary sensitization to diphenylcyclopropenone (DPC), a hapten. From each blood RNA sample, both TCR alpha and TCR beta chains were sequenced.

Relative to germline, V is 2 bases shorter and J is 5 bases shorter, with 14 bases between their ends. Sequences SGHVS (CDR1) and FQNEAQ (CDR2) are obtained from the germline V gene. The CDR3 holds 15 amino acids from the cysteine to the phenylalanine. The sequence is cut down to CDR3 DNA, 45 bases in frame from base 1. In regard to this clonotype: Its target antigen remains unknown. No qualities accompany the bases; no much larger clone lies one base away.

Receptor libraries were prepared by 5' RACE. Sequencing was performed on an Illumina MiSeq. During library preparation, unique molecular identifiers were attached to individual cDNA molecules so that TCRs could be counted quantitatively and reproducibly. Per the original workflow: Samples had a median of 95,638 TCRs, with a range from about 23,224 to 750,000. V, J and CDR3 annotation of the TCR reads was performed with the Decombinator software suite. For the PS versus PT1 abundance plots, all samples were subsampled to the same number of TCRs (28,000). Expanded TCRs were defined as absent before sensitization and observed at least eight times at the 2-week time point. The public reads were reprocessed in TCRdb via fastp at Q25 and MiXCR, keeping in-frame beta chains. Records with the same CDR3 protein are collapsed into one entry carrying the most frequent genes and DNA. TCRdb, not the authors, supplied the V and J calls. The sample table lists under 150,000 distinct CDR3 sequences, roughly 18% of them with a count of one. The ten most abundant clones make up roughly 2.8% of the sample.

Total RNA was extracted from unfractionated whole blood that had been collected in Tempus Blood RNA tubes. Roughly five healthy volunteers acted as controls for TCR sequencing and had blood drawn at day 0, 2 weeks and 6 weeks. Findings and caveats that apply to the study as a whole: DPC sensitization did not change how many TCRs were above 1 in 1000 frequency, and no evidence was found of alterations in global repertoire structure. After repeated subsampling, changes were observed in the strength of the expansion versus patch-test correlation and in the threshold at which the correlation became significant.

The chain is assembled from TRBV7-8 and TRBJ2-3, with an unclear D gene assignment. This clonotype originated in a human donor in good health. This receptor has the CDR3 CASSLTFRTEDTQYF. The bases are TGTGCCAGCAGCTTAACGTTCCGAACCGAAGATACGCAGTATTTT.